This is a list of T cell receptor beta chains from one sample in a study of shared clonotypes between healthy human individuals. Using immunoSEQ multiplex PCR, the repertoire was profiled, and TCRdb retains in-frame clones only, with some absent. Counted here are about 2.1 million clones, about 93% occurring once; the ten biggest clones make up under 2%. The specimen was naive CD8+ T cells from PBMCs. These receptors came from a young man in good health. Some clones in this sample may be carry-over from other donors' samples. CDR3s include the opening cysteine and the closing phenylalanine or tryptophan. The order of the fields is J gene, clone size, D gene, V gene, CDR3 protein, CDR3 DNA. A D gene is named only where the DNA matches it firmly. Clone sizes are given selectively: once, few, many, or a class where the clone is expanded.

TRBJ2-1,-,-,TRBV9,CASSVDRASSYNEQFF,TGTGCCAGCAGCGTAGACCGAGCGAGCTCCTACAATGAGCAGTTCTTC
TRBJ2-3,-,TRBD2,TRBV29-1,CSVASGRRLDTQYF,TGCAGCGTTGCTAGCGGGAGACGGTTAGATACGCAGTATTTT
TRBJ2-4,-,-,TRBV7-8,CASSPFSGGGAKNIQYF,TGTGCCAGCAGCCCGTTCTCTGGGGGAGGAGCCAAAAACATTCAGTACTTC
TRBJ2-5,-,TRBD1,TRBV25-1,CASSASPGQGAREETQYF,TGTGCCAGCAGTGCTTCACCGGGACAGGGGGCGCGGGAAGAGACCCAGTACTTC
TRBJ1-1,-,-,TRBV5-8,CASSPRGGTEAFF,TGTGCCAGCAGCCCCCGGGGTGGCACTGAAGCTTTCTTT
TRBJ2-1,-,TRBD2,TRBV6-5,CASGGTSRNEQFF,TGTGCCAGCGGAGGGACTAGCCGCAATGAGCAGTTCTTC
TRBJ2-7,-,-,TRBV19,CASRGPSNEQYF,TGTGCCAGTAGGGGGCCGTCCAACGAGCAGTACTTC
TRBJ1-2,-,-,TRBV12-5,CASGLTADYGYTF,TGTGCTAGTGGTTTAACGGCCGACTATGGCTACACCTTC
TRBJ2-7,once,-,TRBV7-9,CASSLGIGVTLGEQYF,TGTGCCAGCAGCTTAGGAATAGGGGTAACCTTGGGCGAGCAGTACTTC
TRBJ2-7,-,TRBD2,TRBV6-4,CASSDGLGYEQYF,TGTGCCAGCAGTGACGGACTAGGATATGAGCAGTACTTC
TRBJ2-1,-,-,TRBV6-4,CASSATSSYNEQFF,TGTGCCAGCAGTGCCACTAGCTCCTACAATGAGCAGTTCTTC
TRBJ2-7,-,TRBD2,TRBV9,CASSVSSAGTSYEQYF,TGTGCCAGCAGCGTTAGTAGCGCCGGGACTAGCTACGAGCAGTACTTC
TRBJ2-7,-,TRBD1,TRBV19,CASSSPTGGNYEQYF,TGTGCCAGTAGTTCCCCGACAGGGGGAAACTACGAGCAGTACTTC
TRBJ2-1,-,-,TRBV7-9,CASRRASNEQFF,TGTGCCAGCCGACGGGCCTCCAATGAGCAGTTCTTC
TRBJ2-1,-,-,TRBV18,CASLDPGSYNEQFF,TGTGCCAGCTTGGACCCAGGCTCCTACAATGAGCAGTTCTTC
TRBJ1-4,-,-,TRBV7-9,CASSFLATNEKLFF,TGTGCCAGCAGCTTTTTGGCAACTAATGAAAAACTGTTTTTT
TRBJ2-3,-,-,TRBV27,CASSELQIWDSPPTGSTQYF,TGTGCCAGCAGTGAACTGCAGATATGGGACTCGCCGCCCACGGGAAGTACGCAGTATTTT
TRBJ1-1,-,-,TRBV28,CASSLKPGNTEAFF,TGTGCCAGCAGTTTAAAGCCAGGGAACACTGAAGCTTTCTTT
TRBJ2-1,-,-,TRBV4-3,CASSQDVAREGVNEQFF,TGCGCCAGCAGCCAAGATGTGGCTAGAGAAGGGGTCAATGAGCAGTTCTTC
TRBJ2-3,-,-,TRBV9,CASSDPLDAPRGAQYF,TGTGCCAGCAGCGACCCCTTGGACGCCCCCAGGGGGGCGCAGTATTTT
TRBJ2-7,-,-,TRBV19,CASSIFFPAYEQYF,TGTGCCAGTAGTATATTCTTCCCAGCCTACGAGCAGTACTTC
TRBJ1-4,-,-,TRBV19,CASKNSVNEKLFF,TGTGCCAGTAAGAATAGCGTTAATGAAAAACTGTTTTTT
TRBJ2-7,once,-,TRBV4-1,CASSSWGGDEQYF,TGCGCCAGCTCTTCGTGGGGAGGCGACGAGCAGTACTTC
TRBJ1-1,-,-,TRBV6-4,CASSDFMDSRGRAEAFF,TGTGCCAGCAGTGACTTTATGGACTCCCGAGGGAGGGCAGAAGCTTTCTTT
TRBJ2-1,-,-,TRBV2,CASSPILRELNNEQFF,TGTGCCAGCAGTCCTATCCTACGAGAGCTCAACAATGAGCAGTTCTTC
TRBJ2-1,-,TRBD2,TRBV4-2,CASSQETSGRRSYNEQFF,TGTGCCAGCAGCCAAGAGACTAGCGGGAGACGATCCTACAATGAGCAGTTCTTC
TRBJ2-1,-,-,TRBV29-1,CSVVAGYEQFF,TGCAGCGTTGTCGCGGGATATGAGCAGTTCTTC
TRBJ2-1,-,-,TRBV25-1,CASSDGGSYNEQFF,TGTGCCAGCAGTGATGGGGGGTCCTACAATGAGCAGTTCTTC
TRBJ2-1,once,-,TRBV27,CASRGTSGGNEQFF,TGTGCCAGCAGGGGGACCAGCGGCGGCAATGAGCAGTTCTTC
TRBJ2-2,-,-,TRBV7-9,CASSVGAGELFF,TGTGCCAGCAGCGTGGGTGCCGGGGAGCTGTTTTTT
TRBJ2-1,-,TRBD1,TRBV11-3,CASSLARGTEQFF,TGTGCCAGCAGCTTAGCCAGGGGGACGGAGCAGTTCTTC
TRBJ1-6,-,-,TRBV7-2,CASSLGGGSPLHF,TGTGCCAGCAGCTTAGGGGGGGGTTCACCCCTCCACTTT
TRBJ2-1,-,TRBD2,TRBV27,CASSLQRISGAHGNEQFF,TGTGCCAGCAGTTTACAGAGAATTAGCGGGGCCCATGGCAATGAGCAGTTCTTC
TRBJ2-7,-,TRBD1,TRBV15,CATSRLSGQGYEQYF,TGTGCCACCAGCAGGTTGTCGGGACAGGGATACGAGCAGTACTTC
TRBJ2-1,once,TRBD1,TRBV9,CASSSRDSSYNEQFF,TGTGCCAGCAGCTCCCGGGACAGCTCCTACAATGAGCAGTTCTTC
TRBJ2-7,-,-,TRBV28,CASSLARDNYEQYF,TGTGCCAGCAGTTTAGCCCGGGACAACTACGAGCAGTACTTC
TRBJ2-7,-,-,TRBV7-9,CASSNRVAREAYEQYF,TGTGCCAGCAGCAACAGGGTGGCCAGGGAGGCCTACGAGCAGTACTTC
TRBJ2-1,-,-,TRBV14,CASSPMVGEQFF,TGTGCCAGCAGCCCGATGGTCGGTGAGCAGTTCTTC
TRBJ2-1,-,-,TRBV7-9,CASSYNNEQFF,TGTGCCAGCAGCTATAACAATGAGCAGTTCTTC
TRBJ2-3,-,-,TRBV11-2,CASSLVRGGTDTQYF,TGTGCCAGCAGCTTAGTGAGAGGGGGCACAGATACGCAGTATTTT
TRBJ1-2,-,TRBD1,TRBV5-4,CASSWDRANYGYTF,TGTGCCAGCAGCTGGGACAGGGCTAACTATGGCTACACCTTC
TRBJ1-2,-,-,TRBV27,CASSHGTDYGYTF,TGTGCCAGCAGTCACGGGACTGACTATGGCTACACCTTC
TRBJ2-7,-,-,TRBV5-1,CASSFSQGRTPEQYF,TGCGCCAGCAGCTTTAGCCAGGGGAGGACGCCCGAGCAGTACTTC
TRBJ1-2,-,TRBD1,TRBV10-3,CAISESAGTGYGYTF,TGTGCCATCAGTGAGTCCGCAGGGACAGGCTATGGCTACACCTTC
TRBJ1-2,-,-,TRBV27,CASSPGGGNYGYTF,TGTGCCAGCAGCCCCGGGGGGGGTAACTATGGCTACACCTTC
TRBJ2-1,-,-,TRBV27,CASSLLVSYNEQFF,TGTGCCAGCAGTTTGCTAGTGTCCTACAATGAGCAGTTCTTC
TRBJ1-1,-,-,TRBV6-6,CASSYPLVIASEAFF,TGTGCCAGCAGTTACCCCTTGGTGATAGCCTCTGAAGCTTTCTTT
TRBJ2-7,-,TRBD2,TRBV19,CASGPGLGPNEQYF,TGTGCCAGTGGCCCCGGACTAGGTCCCAACGAGCAGTACTTC
TRBJ1-5,once,-,TRBV21-1,CASSPPAAIHQPQHF,TGTGCCAGCAGCCCCCCGGCAGCAATTCATCAGCCCCAGCATTTT